This T cell receptor beta chain stems from a study of T-cell reconstitution after alpha-beta-depleted transplantation in children. This CDR3 contains 18 residues. Germline V gene lookup returns CDR1 MGHRA and CDR2 YSYEKL. V shed 1 base and J 1 base; nucleotides not matched to a gene: 7. Unique molecular identifiers featured in how the TCRbeta library was prepared. MiXCR, run by TCRdb on the PCR reads, gives a single entry per CDR3 protein. The sample records approximately 510,000 distinct CDR3 sequences, roughly 18% being singletons. The sequencing here drew on PBMCs from the stem cell graft donor, taken from the stem cell graft. The chain has TRBV4-1 and TRBJ2-7; TRBD2 agrees at 13 bases. This TCR was sampled from a human donor who donated a stem cell graft to a child with acute lymphoblastic leukemia. CDR3 loop: CASSQGDGTSGTSYEQYF. CDR3 coding DNA: TGCGCCAGCAGCCAAGGAGACGGGACTAGCGGGACGTCCTACGAGCAGTACTTC.